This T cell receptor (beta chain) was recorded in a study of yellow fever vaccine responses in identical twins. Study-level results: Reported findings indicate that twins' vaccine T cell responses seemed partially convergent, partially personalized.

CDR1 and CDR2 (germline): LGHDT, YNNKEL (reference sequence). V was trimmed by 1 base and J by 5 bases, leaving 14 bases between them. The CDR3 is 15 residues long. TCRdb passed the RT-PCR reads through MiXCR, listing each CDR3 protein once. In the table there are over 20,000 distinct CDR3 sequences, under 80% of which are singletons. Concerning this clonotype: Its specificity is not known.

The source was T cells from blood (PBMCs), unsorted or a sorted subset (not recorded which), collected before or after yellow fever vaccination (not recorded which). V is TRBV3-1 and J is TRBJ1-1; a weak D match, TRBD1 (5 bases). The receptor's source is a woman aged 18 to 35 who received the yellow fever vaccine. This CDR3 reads CASSQGIQGWTEAFF. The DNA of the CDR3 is TGTGCCAGCAGCCAAGGTATTCAGGGATGGACTGAAGCTTTCTTT.